Below, 18 T cell receptor beta chains from the same sample are listed, as sequenced in a study of T cell repertoires in cytomegalovirus infection. These receptors have no identified antigens. TCRdb re-called the reads with MiXCR, one entry per CDR3 protein. Among approximately 1,000,000 distinct CDR3 sequences listed, approximately 30% were seen once. The material was cultured CD8+ T cells from PBMCs, obtained from culture after CMV antigen stimulation. Every receptor here comes from a human donor in good health (CMV status not recorded). Some clones in this sample may be carry-over from other donors' samples.

Points on this clonotype: Being one base from a much bigger clone, this may be a read error. The DNA of the CDR3 is TGTGCCAGCAGCACCGACAGCTACAATGAGCAGTTCTTC. Residues: CASSTDSYNEQFF. The chain couples TRBV7-9 to TRBJ2-1, with D perhaps TRBD1 (5 bases). The CDR3 runs to 13 residues. The V and J ends lost 5 bases and 3 bases respectively, with 8 bases between them. Germline CDR1 SEHNR, CDR2 FQNEAQ (reference sequence). The full variable domain, rest sourced from reference TRBV7-9 and TRBJ2-1, is DTGVSQNPRHKITKRGQNVTFRCDPISEHNRLYWYRQTLGQGPEFLTYFQNEAQLEKSRLLSDRFSAERPKGSFSTLEIQRTEQGDSAMYLCASSTDSYNEQFFGPGTRLTVL.

The V call is TRBV27, the J call TRBJ2-7; a possible D gene is TRBD1 (6 bases). The V end lost 6 bases, the J end lost 3 bases, and 15 bases lay between the germline ends. In germline, CDR1 is MNHEY, CDR2 SMNVEV (reference sequence). CDR3 length: 14 amino acids. The CDR3 loop is CASSPMTGLYEQYF. The DNA for the CDR3 is TGTGCCAGCAGCCCAATGACAGGACTCTACGAGCAGTACTTC.

In this sample, this clonotype turned up many times. V gene TRBV7-2 combines with J gene TRBJ2-3; D gene unclear. Trimming cost V 2 bases and J 0 bases, with 9 bases left between them. There are 15 residues in the CDR3. Germline V gene sequence: CDR1 SGHTA, CDR2 FQGNSA. Here the CDR3 DNA reads TGTGCCAGCAGCTTAAACTACCTTAGCACAGATACGCAGTATTTT. Translating gives CASSLNYLSTDTQYF.

The CDR3 reads CASSYSTGWNEQFF. Written as DNA, the CDR3 is TGTGCCAGCAGTTACTCGACAGGGTGGAATGAGCAGTTCTTC. The chain recombines TRBV6-5 with TRBJ2-1; 7 bases line up with TRBD1. V lost 0 bases and J lost 7; bases outside the gene matches: 3. CDR3 size: 14 residues. Germline CDR1 and CDR2: MNHEY and SVGAGI.

In regard to this clonotype: Mismatch with germline at one junction end may stem from a read error. The chain's CDR3 is CASPHSRTNERFF. CDR3 nucleotide sequence: TGTGCCAGCCCACATTCAAGGACAAATGAGCGGTTCTTC. J is TRBJ2-1 and V is TRBV6-1; a weak D match, TRBD1 (5 bases). In germline, CDR1 is MNHNS, CDR2 SASEGT. CDR3 length: 13 residues.

The chain couples TRBV4-1 to TRBJ2-5, with TRBD2 matching 8 bases. Germline CDR1 MGHRA, CDR2 YSYEKL. The CDR3 contains 15 residues. V lost 4 bases to trimming and J lost 5 bases; unmatched junction nucleotides: 9. CDR3 DNA: TGCGCCAGCAGCCGCTCCGGGGGGGCCGGTGAGACCCAGTACTTC. Amino acid sequence: CASSRSGGAGETQYF.

This clonotype was detected many times. The chain employs TRBV7-6 and TRBJ1-3; no definite D call. V lost 1 base and J lost 3, with 7 bases in between. Germline lookup yields CDR1 SGHVS and CDR2 FNYEAQ. The CDR3 runs 14 residues. The CDR3 loop reads CASSLVEVGNTIYF. CDR3 coding DNA: TGTGCCAGCAGCTTAGTCGAAGTTGGAAACACCATATATTTT. Looking up the rest from reference TRBV7-6 and TRBJ1-3 gives the full variable domain: GAGVSQSPRYKVTKRGQDVALRCDPISGHVSLYWYRQALGQGPEFLTYFNYEAQQDKSGLPNDRFSAERPEGSISTLTIQRTEQRDSAMYRCASSLVEVGNTIYFGEGSWLTVV.

The V call is TRBV14, the J call TRBJ2-5; D possibly corresponds to TRBD2 (5 bases). Trimming pared 7 bases from V and 0 bases from J, leaving 9 bases between. The CDR3 sequence is 13 residues long. In germline, CDR1 is SGHDN, CDR2 FVKESK. CDR3 protein: CASTRRYQETQYF. In DNA form, the CDR3 reads TGTGCCAGCACCCGGAGGTACCAAGAGACCCAGTACTTC.

This chain connects TRBV4-1 to TRBJ1-5; D might be TRBD1 (5 bases). The ends were cut back, 0 bases at V and 1 base at J, with 10 bases in the middle. CDR1 MGHRA and CDR2 YSYEKL come from the germline V gene. The CDR3 is made up of 16 amino acids. The CDR3 reads CASSQESRVSNQPQHF. The CDR3 nucleotides read TGCGCCAGCAGCCAAGAAAGCAGGGTCAGCAATCAGCCCCAGCATTTT.

The chain carries TRBV20-1 and TRBJ2-7; D remains ambiguous. Germline assignment: CDR1 DFQATT and CDR2 SNEGSKA (reference sequence). CDR3 length: 13 amino acids. V gave up 3 bases and J gave up 1 base, with 10 bases separating them. The CDR3 DNA follows: TGCAGTGCTAGCCCTTCTGAGTCCTACGAGCAGTACTTC. It codes for CSASPSESYEQYF.

This clonotype has only a few counts. The J gene is TRBJ1-2, the V gene TRBV10-2; weak D call: TRBD1 (5 bases). Trimming left V 3 bases short and J 1 base short, with 18 bases between. The CDR3 runs 17 residues. CDR1 is WSHSY, CDR2 SAAADI, per germline. This CDR3 reads CASSDFGGKTVNYGYTF. The CDR3 DNA reads TGCGCCAGCAGTGATTTTGGGGGAAAAACAGTTAACTATGGCTACACCTTC.

This chain connects TRBV3-1 to TRBJ2-7; D not resolved. Germline V gene data show CDR1 as LGHDT and CDR2 as YNNKEL (reference sequence). Between the trimmed V and J ends, which lost 0 bases and 4 bases, there was a span of 7 bases. The CDR3 loop spans 13 amino acids. CDR3 coding DNA: TGTGCCAGCAGCCAAGATGAAGTGTACGAGCAGTACTTC. It translates to CASSQDEVYEQYF.

The chain combines TRBV7-9 with TRBJ2-1; a weak D match, TRBD2 (5 bases). The CDR3 sequence is 12 residues long. The germline V gene encodes CDR1 SEHNR and CDR2 FQNEAQ (reference sequence). Trimming left V 10 bases short and J 6 bases short, with 13 bases between. For the CDR3, the DNA is TGTGCCAACGGGGAGCAGTCCAATGAGCAGTTCTTC. Protein product: CANGEQSNEQFF. The entire variable domain, with the rest obtained from reference TRBV7-9 and TRBJ2-1, is as follows: DTGVSQNPRHKITKRGQNVTFRCDPISEHNRLYWYRQTLGQGPEFLTYFQNEAQLEKSRLLSDRFSAERPKGSFSTLEIQRTEQGDSAMYLCANGEQSNEQFFGPGTRLTVL.

This clonotype was found a few times. This chain joins TRBV29-1 and TRBJ1-3, with D possibly TRBD1 on 5 matching bases. Germline V gene sequence: CDR1 SQVTM, CDR2 ANQGSEA. The CDR3 is 15 amino acids. Trimming shortened V by 0 bases and J by 4 bases, and 13 bases separated the two germline ends. The CDR3 protein is CSVEDPRAPGNTIYF. CDR3 DNA: TGCAGCGTTGAAGACCCCAGGGCCCCCGGAAACACCATATATTTT.

This clonotype was seen more than once but under ten times. This chain links TRBV15 with TRBJ2-3, with D perhaps TRBD1 or TRBD2 (6 bases each). The V gene lost 6 bases and the J gene lost 0 bases, with 10 bases spanning the gap. The germline V gene has CDR1 LNHNV and CDR2 YYDKDF (reference sequence). The CDR3 totals 14 residues. DNA of the CDR3: TGTGCCACCAGTCGGGGGCGAAGCACAGATACGCAGTATTTT. Protein product: CATSRGRSTDTQYF.

This clonotype was found a few times. This sequence joins TRBV4-1 and TRBJ2-7; no reliable D call. Germline V gene sequence: CDR1 MGHRA, CDR2 YSYEKL. V shed 1 base and J shed 2 bases, with 12 bases lying between them. The CDR3 consists of 15 residues. The CDR3 DNA reads as TGCGCCAGCAGCCAAGTCCAGGCAGAAACCTACGAGCAGTACTTC. It specifies CASSQVQAETYEQYF.

This clonotype was detected a few times. This chain connects TRBV24-1 to TRBJ1-5; 8 bases agree with TRBD1. With 9 bases clipped from V and 3 bases from J, the junction kept 6 bases outside the gene matches. CDR3 length: 14 amino acids. Germline CDR1 reads KGHDR; CDR2 reads SFDVKD. The CDR3 region is CATPDREDNQPQHF. DNA for the CDR3: TGTGCCACCCCGGACAGGGAGGACAATCAGCCCCAGCATTTT.

This clonotype has only one observation. This chain connects TRBV20-1 to TRBJ2-7; no clear D. The CDR3 is made up of 12 amino acids. The V and J ends lost 5 bases and 2 bases respectively, with 10 bases between them. Germline CDR1 is DFQATT and CDR2 is SNEGSKA (reference sequence). Here the CDR3 reads CSADPLTYEQYF. The CDR3 DNA is TGCAGTGCTGACCCACTCACCTACGAGCAGTACTTC.